Each of the 9 T cell receptor beta chains below was sequenced from the same sample in a study of T cell changes during pregnancy in multiple sclerosis. Profiling relied on immunoSEQ multiplex PCR, and the TCRdb table lists in-frame clones only, not all of them. The repertoire holds around 34,000 clones, with roughly 90% as singletons. Sequenced material: CD8+ T cells from peripheral blood mononuclear cells, taken after pregnancy. All receptors come from a female donor with multiple sclerosis, enrolled in a pregnancy study.

The chain recombines TRBV7-6 with TRBJ2-7, with D possibly TRBD1 on 6 matching bases. The CDR3 sequence is 16 residues long. The germline V gene encodes CDR1 SGHVS and CDR2 FNYEAQ. Trimming pared 1 base from V and 0 bases from J, leaving 13 bases between. CDR3 sequence reads: CASSLEAGDGSYEQYF. DNA for the CDR3: TGTGCCAGCAGCTTAGAAGCAGGGGACGGCTCCTACGAGCAGTACTTC.

The chain is built from TRBV18 and TRBJ2-7; 7 nucleotides align to TRBD2. Trimming at V came to 3 bases and at J to 3 bases, leaving 8 bases not matched to a gene. CDR1 is KGHSH and CDR2 is LQKENI in the germline V gene. The CDR3 is made up of 15 amino acids. CDR3 sequence (DNA): TGTGCCAGCTCACCGGCTTCTAGCGGCCTCTACGAGCAGTACTTC. Encoded protein: CASSPASSGLYEQYF.

On this clone itself: A junction end diverges from the germline sequence, so it may reflect a read error. The gene calls are TRBV2 and TRBJ2-6; TRBD1 matches 9 bases. CDR3 size: 15 residues. In germline, CDR1 is SNHLY, CDR2 FYNNEI. Here the CDR3 reads CASRDRGSRADVLTF. DNA for the CDR3: TGTGCCAGCAGGGACAGGGGTTCTCGGGCCGACGTCCTGACTTTC.

V and J are TRBV6-6 and TRBJ1-2, with D possibly matching TRBD1 (5 bases). The CDR3 has 12 amino acids. Germline V CDR1 and CDR2: MNHNY, SVGAGI (reference sequence). The ends were cut back, 2 bases at V and 6 bases at J, with 7 bases in the middle. The CDR3 is CASSYPGNGYTF. The CDR3 nucleotides are TGTGCCAGCAGTTACCCAGGGAATGGCTACACCTTC.

The chain combines TRBV4-3 with TRBJ1-2; D possibly corresponds to TRBD1 (6 bases). The CDR3 extends over 14 amino acids. V shed 2 bases and J shed 6 bases, with 13 bases lying between them. Germline assignment: CDR1 LGHNA and CDR2 YSLEER. Here the CDR3 DNA reads TGCGCCAGCAGCCAAACCGGCAGGGGCCATGGCTACACCTTC. It codes for CASSQTGRGHGYTF.

The V gene is TRBV20-1, the J gene TRBJ2-7, with D possibly TRBD2 on 6 matching bases. Germline V CDR1 and CDR2: DFQATT, SNEGSKA (reference sequence). The CDR3 runs 11 residues. Between the trimmed V and J ends, which lost 4 bases and 3 bases, there was a span of 7 bases. The CDR3 reads CSAKGLYEQYF. CDR3 nucleotides: TGCAGTGCTAAGGGACTCTACGAGCAGTACTTC.

J is TRBJ2-2 and V is TRBV5-1; the match to TRBD1 covers 9 bases. Germline CDR1 reads SGHRS; CDR2 reads YFSETQ. The ends lost 4 bases at V and 3 bases at J; junction bases unmatched: 4. The CDR3 extends over 15 amino acids. The CDR3 nucleotides are TGCGCCAGCAGCCCTGGGACAGGGTACACCGGGGAGCTGTTTTTT. Translating gives CASSPGTGYTGELFF.

This clone has just a few counts. This chain connects TRBV4-1 to TRBJ1-1; 8 positions agree with TRBD1. The CDR3 length is 15 residues. Germline lookup yields CDR1 MGHRA and CDR2 YSYEKL. V dropped 1 base and J dropped 3; count of bases not matched to a gene: 4. CDR3 bases: TGCGCCAGCAGCCAAGTGGCAGGGGGCGACACTGAAGCTTTCTTT. Its translation is CASSQVAGGDTEAFF.

The V and J genes are TRBV6-5 and TRBJ2-5; D call uncertain. The V gene's germline CDR1 is MNHEY and CDR2 SVGAGI. There are 11 residues in the CDR3. V was clipped by 8 bases and J by 4 bases, with 8 bases between them. The CDR3 DNA reads as TGTGCCAGCCGAACCGGAGAGACCCAGTACTTC. Protein sequence: CASRTGETQYF.